This entry describes one TCR beta chain. It has no known antigen specificity. No base qualities exist here, and no much larger clone lies one base off it. The library was obtained by the immunoSEQ multiplex PCR assay. Sourced from immuneACCESS, this table was stored by TCRdb with only in-frame sequences that have V and J called. A share of the clones is absent; for the studies checked, an unresolved V gene accounts for under half, and the remainder has no known explanation. This sample holds 65,000 to 85,000 clones; about 90% were observed only once. Of the sample, almost 1.5% is held by the ten largest clones. These data belong to a study of T cell changes during pregnancy in multiple sclerosis (dated by TCRdb to the late 2010s). Some background on the complete study: The study looked at changes in the T cell repertoire across pregnancy in women with multiple sclerosis.

CDR3 length: 20 amino acids, cysteine to phenylalanine. Here the CDR3 DNA is all that survives: 60 bases in frame from base 1. Here V drops 1 base and J drops 3 bases, and the junction holds 18 bases not matched to any gene. The germline V gene specifies SGHTA as CDR1 and FQGTGA as CDR2. The chain links TRBV7-3 with TRBJ2-1; 7 junctional bases match TRBD2. Here the sequenced sample was peripheral blood, taken after pregnancy. The TCR sequence derives from a female donor with multiple sclerosis, enrolled in a pregnancy study. The base sequence is TGTGCCAGCAGCTTAAGTGGGTCCCTTTCGTGGGCTAGCGGCTACAATGAGCAGTTCTTC. Its coded protein is CASSLSGSLSWASGYNEQFF.